One sample yielded the 25 T cell receptor beta chains listed below, sequenced in a study of beta chain features in type 1 diabetes. Expressed TCRB transcripts were sequenced, since all the RNA that had been isolated was reverse transcribed. Measured with immunoSEQ multiplex PCR; TCRdb has only the in-frame clones, and not every one. The repertoire holds 350,000 to 450,000 clones, with approximately 14% as singletons. Sequenced sample: naive CD4+ T cells from blood. The source is a man aged 25-45 years in good health.

This clone was seen only a few times. J is TRBJ1-3 and V is TRBV5-6; D is uncertain. This CDR3 has 16 amino acids. Trimming pared 0 bases from V and 1 base from J, leaving 11 bases between. Germline assignment: CDR1 SGHDT and CDR2 YYEEEE. The CDR3 DNA reads as TGTGCCAGCAGCTTGGACGGATTATCATCTGGAAACACCATATATTTT. Amino acid sequence: CASSLDGLSSGNTIYF.

This clone was seen more than once but under ten times. A much larger clone differs by one base, so this may be a read error. In the same sample, other DNA sequences code for this CDR3. The V call is TRBV7-9, the J call TRBJ2-3; unclear D gene. V was cut by 0 bases and J by 6 bases, with 1 base left in between. This CDR3 region has 11 residues. CDR1 SEHNR and CDR2 FQNEAQ come from the germline V gene (reference sequence). CDR3 nucleotides: TGTGCCAGCAGCTTAGCGGATACGCAGTATTTT. Amino acids: CASSLADTQYF.

The chain's CDR3 is CASSPLEHTDTQYF. The CDR3 DNA follows: TGTGCCAGCTCACCCCTGGAGCACACAGATACGCAGTATTTT. The V and J genes are TRBV18 and TRBJ2-3; D call uncertain. This CDR3 has 14 residues. Germline V gene data show CDR1 as KGHSH and CDR2 as LQKENI. Trimming removed 3 bases from V and 2 bases from J, with 9 bases in between.

This chain uses TRBV10-3 with TRBJ2-3; possibly TRBD2 for D (5 bases). Looked up from germline, CDR1 is ENHRY and CDR2 is SYGVKD. This CDR3 has 14 residues. V dropped 4 bases and J dropped 1 base, with 9 bases sitting between them. The CDR3 reads CAISGGEGTDTQYF. Here the CDR3 DNA reads TGTGCCATCAGTGGGGGAGAGGGCACAGATACGCAGTATTTT.

A few counts support this clone. The rearrangement links TRBV6-6 to TRBJ2-5, with 8 bases lining up with TRBD1. The CDR3 spans 15 residues. In germline, CDR1 is MNHNY, CDR2 SVGAGI (reference sequence). The V and J ends lost 6 bases and 5 bases, in that order; junction bases with no gene match: 11. CDR3 amino acids: CASRTGDSVIETQYF. In DNA form, the CDR3 reads TGTGCCAGCAGGACAGGGGACTCCGTTATTGAGACCCAGTACTTC.

This rearrangement joins TRBV6-5 to TRBJ2-7; no reliable D call. Germline V lookup: CDR1 MNHEY, CDR2 SVGAGI. This CDR3 spans 12 amino acids. V gave up 7 bases and J gave up 0 bases, with 7 bases separating them. CDR3 residues: CASKASSYEQYF. The DNA of the CDR3 is TGTGCCAGCAAAGCAAGCTCCTACGAGCAGTACTTC.

The chain carries TRBV4-3 and TRBJ2-7; no clear D. The V gene's germline CDR1 is LGHNA and CDR2 YSLEER. V shed 1 base and J shed 8 bases, with 12 bases lying between them. This CDR3 region has 13 residues. The CDR3 coding sequence is TGCGCCAGCAGCCAAGGGGCACGGGCCAAGCAGTACTTC. It specifies CASSQGARAKQYF.

V is TRBV30 and J is TRBJ2-1; D is tentatively TRBD1 or TRBD2 (5 bases each). V lost 8 bases, J lost 0 bases, and 17 bases lay in between. The CDR3 is made up of 15 amino acids. Germline CDR1 and CDR2: GTSNPN and SVGIG (reference sequence). The CDR3 coding sequence is TGTGCCGGGACGCGACTGGAGAGCTCCTACAATGAGCAGTTCTTC. Its translation is CAGTRLESSYNEQFF.

CDR3 bases: TGTGCCAGCAGCCCCGGGCCCAAGTTAACCTACGAGCAGTACGTC. Residues: CASSPGPKLTYEQYV. The V call is TRBV11-1, the J call TRBJ2-7; D is uncertain. The CDR3 covers 15 residues. Per the germline V gene, CDR1 is SGHAT and CDR2 is FQDESV (reference sequence). Trimming pared 5 bases from V and 2 bases from J, leaving 16 bases between.

The chain recombines TRBV2 with TRBJ1-2; tentatively, D is TRBD1 (5 bases). Trimming removed 3 bases at V and 5 bases at J, with 10 bases between. From germline, CDR1 is SNHLY and CDR2 FYNNEI. The CDR3 totals 13 residues. The DNA for the CDR3 is TGTGCCAGCAGTGACCTCAGGGCGTATGGCTACACCTTC. Its translation is CASSDLRAYGYTF.

V usage is TRBV4-1 and J usage is TRBJ2-7; D may be TRBD1 (6 bases). From germline, CDR1 is MGHRA and CDR2 YSYEKL. This CDR3 is 15 amino acids long. The V end was cut by 5 bases, the J end by 0 bases, with 14 bases between. CDR3 sequence: CASSALGQSSYEQYF. In nucleotides, the CDR3 is TGCGCCAGCAGCGCTCTTGGACAGAGCTCCTACGAGCAGTACTTC.

Only a few counts were recorded for this clone. The V and J genes are TRBV4-2 and TRBJ2-1; TRBD2 is a possible D gene (5 bases). V shed 0 bases and J shed 0 bases, with 9 bases lying between them. Looked up from germline, CDR1 is LGHNA and CDR2 is YNFKEQ. CDR3 length: 16 residues. Written as DNA, the CDR3 is TGTGCCAGCAGCCAAGATTTAGCGAGCTCCTACAATGAGCAGTTCTTC. This sequence encodes CASSQDLASSYNEQFF.

This clone was seen a few times. The genes are TRBV30 and TRBJ1-4, with a weak D call TRBD1 (6 bases). Germline assignment: CDR1 GTSNPN and CDR2 SVGIG (reference sequence). The CDR3 extends over 16 amino acids. Trimming shortened V by 2 bases and J by 0 bases, and 13 bases separated the two germline ends. This CDR3 is CAWSKGGPTTNEKLFF. For the CDR3, the DNA is TGTGCCTGGAGTAAAGGGGGACCGACAACTAATGAAAAACTGTTTTTT.

The V call is TRBV15, the J call TRBJ2-3; 7 bases agree with TRBD2. After removal of 1 base from V and 1 base from J, the junction contained 5 bases not matched to a gene. The CDR3 loop spans 16 amino acids. The germline gives CDR1 LNHNV, CDR2 YYDKDF (reference sequence). CDR3 bases: TGTGCCACCAGCAGAGGGGCTAGCGGACGCACAGATACGCAGTATTTT. Protein product: CATSRGASGRTDTQYF.

This clone has a count of ten or more. The chain uses TRBV30 and TRBJ2-1; no reliable D call. Germline V gene lookup returns CDR1 GTSNPN and CDR2 SVGIG (reference sequence). The CDR3 consists of 13 residues. The germline V and J ends were trimmed by 0 bases and 9 bases, with 12 bases remaining between them. The DNA for the CDR3 is TGTGCCTGGAGTGTTGGGCGACGTAGTGAGCAGTTCTTC. This sequence encodes CAWSVGRRSEQFF.

With regard to this clone: Other nucleotide sequences in the sample specify the same CDR3. This chain connects TRBV7-9 to TRBJ2-4; D is unresolved. CDR1 SEHNR and CDR2 FQNEAQ come from the germline V gene (reference sequence). This CDR3 contains 14 residues. The germline V and J ends were trimmed by 3 bases and 0 bases, with 6 bases remaining between them. This CDR3 is CASSLGLAKNIQYF. The CDR3 region has the DNA TGTGCCAGCAGCTTGGGTCTAGCCAAAAACATTCAGTACTTC.

This clone was recorded only once. The gene calls are TRBV9 and TRBJ2-2; 7 nucleotides align to TRBD2. This CDR3 spans 16 amino acids. Germline V gene lookup returns CDR1 SGDLS and CDR2 YYNGEE. J gave up 4 bases and V 0 bases, and 6 bases lay outside the gene matches. The CDR3, as DNA: TGTGCCAGCAGCGTAGCGGCGGGAGCACCCACCGGGGAGCTGTTTTTT. Translation: CASSVAAGAPTGELFF.

This clone occurred a few times. The chain is built from TRBV30 and TRBJ2-1, with 7 bases aligning to TRBD1. CDR1 is GTSNPN and CDR2 is SVGIG in the germline V gene (reference sequence). V trimming: 3 bases; J trimming: 10 bases; junction bases outside the gene matches: 15. This CDR3 has 15 residues. The CDR3 nucleotides are TGTGCCTGGAGGACTCCGGGGACAGAAAACGTCGAGCAGTTCTTC. Protein sequence: CAWRTPGTENVEQFF.

The chain combines TRBV11-2 with TRBJ1-2; a possible D gene is TRBD1 (5 bases). With 5 bases removed from V and 7 bases from J, the gap between germline ends came to 14 bases. In germline, CDR1 is SGHAT, CDR2 FQNNGV. The CDR3 totals 13 residues. The CDR3 here is CASSDGSRGGYTF. The CDR3 coding sequence is TGTGCCAGCAGCGATGGCTCTAGGGGTGGCTACACCTTC.

The chain uses TRBV25-1 and TRBJ2-1; D is undetermined. The V gene lost 5 bases and the J gene lost 9 bases, with 11 bases spanning the gap. This CDR3 spans 12 amino acids. CDR1 and CDR2 (germline): MGHDK, SYGVNS. The CDR3 here is CASSLALGEQFF. CDR3 nucleotide sequence: TGTGCCAGCAGTCTTGCGTTGGGTGAGCAGTTCTTC.

V is TRBV28 and J is TRBJ1-1; perhaps TRBD1 as D (6 bases). Germline loops: CDR1 MDHEN, CDR2 SYDVKM. The V gene lost 2 bases and the J gene lost 4 bases, with 8 bases spanning the gap. This CDR3 spans 13 amino acids. The CDR3 protein is CASSLQGPTEAFF. Here the CDR3 DNA reads TGTGCCAGCAGTTTACAGGGGCCCACTGAAGCTTTCTTT.

The genes are TRBV7-3 and TRBJ2-1, with 9 bases fitting TRBD2. The germline gives CDR1 SGHTA, CDR2 FQGTGA. The length of the CDR3 is 17 residues. V gave up 5 bases and J gave up 4 bases; unmatched junction bases: 12. CDR3 coding DNA: TGTGCCAGCAGCCAGGGTAGCGGGAGACTTCTGTACAATGAGCAGTTCTTC. Residues: CASSQGSGRLLYNEQFF. The full variable domain, rest sourced from reference TRBV7-3 and TRBJ2-1, is GAGVSQTPSNKVTEKGKYVELRCDPISGHTALYWYRQSLGQGPEFLIYFQGTGAADDSGLPNDRFFAVRPEGSVSTLKIQRTERGDSAVYLCASSQGSGRLLYNEQFFGPGTRLTVL.

This chain uses TRBV13 with TRBJ2-3; no clear D gene. The CDR3 sequence is 13 residues long. Germline V gene sequence: CDR1 PRHDT, CDR2 FYEKMQ (reference sequence). V was clipped by 4 bases and J by 7 bases, with 12 bases between them. CDR3: CASSSSRRNTQYF. CDR3 DNA sequence: TGTGCCAGCAGCTCATCCCGGCGCAATACGCAGTATTTT.

This clone was seen once. The gene calls are TRBV30 and TRBJ1-5; no clear D gene. Germline-derived CDR1 and CDR2 are GTSNPN and SVGIG (reference sequence). V lost 2 bases, J lost 3 bases, and 8 bases lay in between. The CDR3 has 13 amino acids. This CDR3 reads CAWSSQVNQPQHF. For the CDR3, the DNA is TGTGCCTGGAGTTCCCAGGTCAATCAGCCCCAGCATTTT.

Only a few counts were recorded for this clone. The sample contains more than one DNA sequence encoding this CDR3. The gene calls are TRBV18 and TRBJ2-1; D perhaps matches TRBD2 (5 bases). The CDR3 is 13 amino acids. Trimming took 2 bases from V and 9 from J, leaving 11 bases between them. The germline V gene encodes CDR1 KGHSH and CDR2 LQKENI. CDR3 sequence reads: CASSPGLAGEQFF. In DNA, the CDR3 is TGTGCCAGCTCACCAGGGCTAGCCGGTGAGCAGTTCTTC.